What follows is one T cell receptor (beta chain) and its context. This clone's antigen is unknown. No base qualities exist here, and no much larger clone lies one base off it. For this chain, trimming is 0 bases at the V end and 4 bases at the J end, and the number of junction bases without a gene match is 1. There are 14 amino acids in the CDR3, from cysteine to phenylalanine inclusive. Kept here is only the CDR3 DNA, which spans 42 bases and is read in frame from base 1. CDR1 LNHNV and CDR2 YYDKDF are derived from the germline V gene (reference sequence). This record comes from a study of T cell changes during pregnancy in multiple sclerosis (dated by TCRdb to between 2019 and 2020). For the wider study: In women with multiple sclerosis, the researchers looked at how the T cell repertoire shifted as pregnancy progressed.

Receptors were amplified or captured by the immunoSEQ multiplex PCR assay. TCRdb re-hosts the immuneACCESS table, in-frame sequences only. Its copies lack some clones; in the studies checked, an unresolved V gene accounts for under half of them, and the cause for the rest is not known. The sample includes tens of thousands of clones, with around 90% observed a single time. The ten largest make up around 0.63% of the sample. The rearranged chain carries TRBV15 and TRBJ2-3; the central 7 bases match TRBD2. The sample here was CD4+ T cells from peripheral blood mononuclear cells, taken in the first trimester of pregnancy. The receptor was derived from a female donor with multiple sclerosis, enrolled in a pregnancy study. The DNA is as follows: TGTGCCACCAGCAGAGAACTAGCGTCAGATACGCAGTATTTT. This yields the protein CATSRELASDTQYF.